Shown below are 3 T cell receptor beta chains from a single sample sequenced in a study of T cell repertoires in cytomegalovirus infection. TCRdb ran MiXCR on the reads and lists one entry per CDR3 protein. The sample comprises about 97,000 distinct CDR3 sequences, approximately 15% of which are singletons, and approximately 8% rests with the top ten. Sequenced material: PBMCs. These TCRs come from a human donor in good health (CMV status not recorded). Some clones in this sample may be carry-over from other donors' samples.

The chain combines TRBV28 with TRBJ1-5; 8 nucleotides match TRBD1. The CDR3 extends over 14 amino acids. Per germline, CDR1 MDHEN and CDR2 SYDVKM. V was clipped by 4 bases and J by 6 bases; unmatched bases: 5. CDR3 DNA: TGTGCCAGCAGTTCAGGGGGCGCGGGTCAGCCCCAGCATTTT. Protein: CASSSGGAGQPQHF.

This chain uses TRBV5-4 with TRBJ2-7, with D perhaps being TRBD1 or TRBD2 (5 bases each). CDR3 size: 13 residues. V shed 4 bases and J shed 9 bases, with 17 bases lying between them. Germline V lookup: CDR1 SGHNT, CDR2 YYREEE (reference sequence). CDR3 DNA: TGTGCCAGCAGCACGGGACCCATCGGGATGCAGTACTTC. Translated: CASSTGPIGMQYF.

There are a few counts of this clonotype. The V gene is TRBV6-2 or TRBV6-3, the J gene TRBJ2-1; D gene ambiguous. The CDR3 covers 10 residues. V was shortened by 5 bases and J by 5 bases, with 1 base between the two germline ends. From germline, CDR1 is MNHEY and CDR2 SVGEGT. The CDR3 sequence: CASSNNEQFF. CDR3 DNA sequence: TGTGCCAGCAGTAACAATGAGCAGTTCTTC.